The sequence of this TCR beta chain was determined in a study of cytomegalovirus exposure and HLA in healthy donors. At the level of the study: A prior study identified roughly 110 million unique TCR beta sequences from 200 million or so T cells.

CDR3 length equals 15 residues. The junction had 7 bases not matched to a gene; V was cut back by 4 bases and J by 2 bases. CDR1 is SGHRS, CDR2 YFSETQ, per germline. Study-wide points: Later analysis suggested most CMV-associated TCR beta chains were HLA-restricted.

Comments on this clone: Its antigen is undetermined.

The primer mix had 60 Vbeta and 13 Jbeta primers. TCRdb keeps only in-frame clones here, not all; method: immunoSEQ multiplex PCR. In the table there are 50,000 to 75,000 clones, about four fifths of which are singletons. The chain carries TRBV5-1 and TRBJ1-1, with TRBD1 matching 8 bases. The sequence was collected from a woman in her forties in good health and CMV-seronegative. Sequenced material: PBMCs. The DNA for the CDR3 is TGCGCCAGCAGCCTATACAGGGGGTTCAACACTGAAGCTTTCTTT. Encoded protein: CASSLYRGFNTEAFF.